This T cell receptor beta chain was found in a study of T-cell memory formation after mild COVID-19. Study-wide results and caveats: There were some responding clones in pre-infection memory, which suggested that cross-reactive memory had joined.

Germline assignment: CDR1 SGHRS and CDR2 YFSETQ. J lost 2 bases, V lost 4 bases, and 9 bases had no gene match. This CDR3 contains 16 residues. This clonotype turned up a few times. Antigen: not known. From the 5' RACE reads, TCRdb called clonotypes with MiXCR, one entry per CDR3 protein. The data contain more than 80,000 distinct CDR3 sequences, around an eighth of them seen just once; the ten biggest clones take up about 27%. This clonotype originated in an adult woman who had mild COVID-19 (a few samples of this study predate the infection). Cell type and time point are not known. Sample: PBMCs or a T cell subset sorted from them (not recorded which). This chain links TRBV5-1 with TRBJ2-1; 7 bases are shared with TRBD1. CDR3 DNA: TGCGCCAGCAGCCAAGGACAGGCCTCCACCTACAATGAGCAGTTCTTC. It specifies CASSQGQASTYNEQFF.